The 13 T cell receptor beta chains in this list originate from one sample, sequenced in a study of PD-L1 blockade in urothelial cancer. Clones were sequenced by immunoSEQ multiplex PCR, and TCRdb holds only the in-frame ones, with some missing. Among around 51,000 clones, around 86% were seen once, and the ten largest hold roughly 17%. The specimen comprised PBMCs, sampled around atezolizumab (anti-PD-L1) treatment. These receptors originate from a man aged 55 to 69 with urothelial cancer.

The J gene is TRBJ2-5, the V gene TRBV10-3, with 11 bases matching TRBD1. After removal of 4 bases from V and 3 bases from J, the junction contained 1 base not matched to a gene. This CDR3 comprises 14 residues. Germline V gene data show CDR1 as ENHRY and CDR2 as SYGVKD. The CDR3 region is CAISGGQGEETQYF. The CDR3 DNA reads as TGTGCCATCAGTGGGGGACAGGGGGAAGAGACCCAGTACTTC.

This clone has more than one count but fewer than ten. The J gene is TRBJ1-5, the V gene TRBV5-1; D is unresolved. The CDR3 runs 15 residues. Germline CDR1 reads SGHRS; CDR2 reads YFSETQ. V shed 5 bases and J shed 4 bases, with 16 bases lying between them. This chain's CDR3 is CASRKSNQPNQPQHF. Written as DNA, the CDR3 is TGCGCCAGCAGGAAGAGCAATCAACCTAATCAGCCCCAGCATTTT. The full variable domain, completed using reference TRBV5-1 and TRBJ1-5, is KAGVTQTPRYLIKTRGQQVTLSCSPISGHRSVSWYQQTPGQGLQFLFEYFSETQRNKGNFPGRFSGRQFSNSRSEMNVSTLELGDSALYLCASRKSNQPNQPQHFGDGTRLSIL.

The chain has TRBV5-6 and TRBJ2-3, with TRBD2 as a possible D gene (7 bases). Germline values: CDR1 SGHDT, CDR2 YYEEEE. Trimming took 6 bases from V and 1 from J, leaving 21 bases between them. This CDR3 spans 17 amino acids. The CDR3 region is CASTLGGGPIGTDTQYF. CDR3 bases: TGTGCCAGCACCCTGGGGGGGGGCCCGATCGGCACAGATACGCAGTATTTT.

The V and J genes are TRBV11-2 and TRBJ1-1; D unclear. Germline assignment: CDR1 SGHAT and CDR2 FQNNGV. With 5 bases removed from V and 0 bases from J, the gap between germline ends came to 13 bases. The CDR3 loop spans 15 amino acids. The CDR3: CASSPTRRMNTEAFF. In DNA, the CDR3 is TGTGCCAGCAGCCCAACACGGAGAATGAACACTGAAGCTTTCTTT.

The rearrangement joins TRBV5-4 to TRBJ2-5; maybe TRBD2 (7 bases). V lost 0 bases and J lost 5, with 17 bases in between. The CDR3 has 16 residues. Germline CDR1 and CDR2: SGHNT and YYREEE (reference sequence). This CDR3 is CASSLDRGGAGETQYF. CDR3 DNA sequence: TGTGCCAGCAGCTTGGATCGAGGGGGGGCGGGGGAGACCCAGTACTTC.

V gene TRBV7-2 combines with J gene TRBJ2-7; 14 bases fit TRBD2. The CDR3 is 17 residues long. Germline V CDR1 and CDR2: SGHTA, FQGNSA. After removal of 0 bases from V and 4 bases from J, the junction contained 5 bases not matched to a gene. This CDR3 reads CASSLAAGLAGVYEQYF. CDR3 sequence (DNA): TGTGCCAGCAGCTTAGCGGCGGGACTAGCGGGAGTGTACGAGCAGTACTTC.

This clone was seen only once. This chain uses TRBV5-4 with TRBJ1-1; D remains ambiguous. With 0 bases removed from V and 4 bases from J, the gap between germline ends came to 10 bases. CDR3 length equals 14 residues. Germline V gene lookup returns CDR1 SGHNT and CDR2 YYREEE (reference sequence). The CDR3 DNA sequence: TGTGCCAGCAGCTTGGAACCGGAGAGCACTGAAGCTTTCTTT. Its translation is CASSLEPESTEAFF. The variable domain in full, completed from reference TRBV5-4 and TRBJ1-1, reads ETGVTQSPTHLIKTRGQQVTLRCSSQSGHNTVSWYQQALGQGPQFIFQYYREEENGRGNFPPRFSGLQFPNYSSELNVNALELDDSALYLCASSLEPESTEAFFGQGTRLTVV.

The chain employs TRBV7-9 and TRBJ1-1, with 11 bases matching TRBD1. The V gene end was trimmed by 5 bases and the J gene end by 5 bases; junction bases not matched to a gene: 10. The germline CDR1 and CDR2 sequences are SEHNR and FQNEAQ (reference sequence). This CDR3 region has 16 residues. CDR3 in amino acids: CASSLQTGTGGTEAFF. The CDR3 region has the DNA TGTGCCAGCAGCCTTCAAACCGGGACAGGGGGTACTGAAGCTTTCTTT.

CDR3 in DNA: TGTGCCAGCAGTGAAGCCCGACGGGGAGGCTCTGGGGCCAACGTCCTGACTTTC. The encoded protein is CASSEARRGGSGANVLTF. The V gene is TRBV6-1, the J gene TRBJ2-6; D is perhaps TRBD2 (6 bases). The CDR3 totals 18 residues. Germline V gives CDR1 MNHNS, CDR2 SASEGT. V dropped 0 bases and J dropped 0 bases, with 12 bases sitting between them.

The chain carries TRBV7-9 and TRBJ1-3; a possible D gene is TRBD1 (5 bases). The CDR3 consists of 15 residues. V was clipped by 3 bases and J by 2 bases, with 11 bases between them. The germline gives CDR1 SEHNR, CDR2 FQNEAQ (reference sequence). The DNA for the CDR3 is TGTGCCAGCAGCTTCGGCCGGGGGGCTGGAAACACCATATATTTT. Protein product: CASSFGRGAGNTIYF.

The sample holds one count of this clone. CDR3 bases: TGTGCCAGCAGTAAAGAGGGTTTAAGTAATCAGCCCCAGCATTTT. It translates to CASSKEGLSNQPQHF. The V call is TRBV27, the J call TRBJ1-5; no firm D call. CDR1 MNHEY and CDR2 SMNVEV come from the germline V gene (reference sequence). The CDR3 sequence is 15 residues long. Trimming took 5 bases from V and 4 from J, leaving 15 bases between them.

CDR3: CASSLREQYF. Here the CDR3 DNA reads TGTGCCAGCAGCTTGCGGGAGCAGTACTTC. The chain is built from TRBV5-8 and TRBJ2-7; D remains unclear. The CDR3 runs 10 residues. Trimming took 1 base from V and 7 from J, leaving 3 bases between them. Germline V gives CDR1 SGHTS, CDR2 YDEGEE.

The CDR3 coding sequence is TGTGCCAGCAGCTTAGGGGCGGGAGGAGAGACCCAGTACTTC. Its protein product is CASSLGAGGETQYF. This sequence joins TRBV11-3 and TRBJ2-5; 8 nucleotides agree with TRBD2. CDR3 length equals 14 residues. V shed 1 base, J shed 4 bases, and the junction held 2 bases outside the gene matches. Looked up from germline, CDR1 is SGHNT and CDR2 is YENEEA.